The rows below give T cell receptor beta chains drawn from one sample of a study of blood T cell repertoires in COVID-19. Sequenced by immunoSEQ multiplex PCR; TCRdb stores in-frame clones only, minus some. The profile shows 150,000 to 180,000 clones, about 80% of them singletons. The source material was peripheral blood. The receptors come from a woman between 55 and 75 years old with acute or convalescent COVID-19. Each CDR3 is given with its conserved first and last residue. D genes are given only for firm matches. The size field is filled for only some rows; it gives once, few, many or a size class.

j_call d_call v_call clone_size cdr3_nt cdr3_aa
TRBJ1-2 - TRBV7-2 few TGTGCCAGCAGTCTTGACAGAAGCTATGGCTACACCTTC CASSLDRSYGYTF
TRBJ1-4 TRBD1 TRBV4-1 - TGCGCCAGCAGCCTCTCCCCGGGACAGGGTGGGGAAAAACTGTTTTTT CASSLSPGQGGEKLFF
TRBJ2-3 - TRBV10-2 - TGCGCCAGCAGTGGGAGCTTTCTCGGGTCCACAGATACGCAGTATTTT CASSGSFLGSTDTQYF
TRBJ1-5 - TRBV3-1/TRBV3-2 - TGTGCCAGCAGCCAATCCGATCAGCCCCAGCATTTT CASSQSDQPQHF
TRBJ2-4 - TRBV4-1 - TGCGCCAGCAGCCCTGTTGGGACGGGAGACCTAGCCAAAAACATTCAGTACTTC CASSPVGTGDLAKNIQYF
TRBJ1-4 TRBD1 TRBV27 once TGTGCCAGCAGTTCTCGAATTCCGGGACAGGGGTATCCTAATGAAAAACTGTTTTTT CASSSRIPGQGYPNEKLFF
TRBJ1-1 TRBD1 TRBV2 - TGTGCCAGCAGAATACAGGGGGGGAACACTGAAGCTTTCTTT CASRIQGGNTEAFF
TRBJ2-4 - TRBV11-2 - TGTGCCAGCAGCCGGGACATAAGCATTCAGTACTTC CASSRDISIQYF
TRBJ1-5 TRBD1 TRBV6-2/TRBV6-3 - TGTGCCAGCAGTTTCGCTTCTGACAGGGGGCGGGTTCAGCCCCAGCATTTT CASSFASDRGRVQPQHF
TRBJ1-4 TRBD1 TRBV6-1 - TGTGCCAGCAGTGAAGTACAGGGGGATGAAAAACTGTTTTTT CASSEVQGDEKLFF
TRBJ2-2 - TRBV5-5 - TGTGCCAGCAGCCGTCGCGAGGGGCAGGGGATCGGGGAGCTGTTTTTT CASSRREGQGIGELFF
TRBJ1-3 - TRBV28 - TGTGCCAGCAGTTTAGGGTACAGCTCTGGAAACACCATATATTTT CASSLGYSSGNTIYF
TRBJ2-2 TRBD2 TRBV10-3 - TGTGCCACCAAAGCCCGGGAGGCCGGGGAGCTGTTTTTT CATKAREAGELFF
TRBJ1-4 TRBD1 TRBV2 - TGTGCCAGCAGTGGGACAGGGGCTAATGAAAAACTGTTTTTT CASSGTGANEKLFF
TRBJ1-2 - TRBV5-1 - TGCGCCAGCAAAGCGGCAGTCAACTATGGCTACACCTTC CASKAAVNYGYTF
TRBJ1-4 - TRBV18 - TGTGCCAGCTCGTCAGGGTTGACTAATGAAAAACTGTTTTTT CASSSGLTNEKLFF
TRBJ1-4 - TRBV5-1 few TGCGCCAGCAGGCGAGAGCCCCAGGGTAGTGAAAAACTGTTTTTT CASRREPQGSEKLFF
TRBJ1-4 - TRBV12-3/TRBV12-4 - TGTGCCATCCGATTACAGGTTAATGAAAAACTGTTTTTT CAIRLQVNEKLFF
TRBJ1-6 TRBD1 TRBV5-1 - TGCGCCAGCAGCTCCCGGGGACAGGGGGCTCTTTCACCCCTCCACTTT CASSSRGQGALSPLHF
TRBJ2-1 TRBD2 TRBV12-3/TRBV12-4 - TGTGCCAGCAGGGCGAGCGGGGGGGCCACGTTCTTC CASRASGGATFF
TRBJ1-5 - TRBV19 - TGTGCCAGTAGGCCCCCCCCGGGTAATGGCAATCAGCCCCAGCATTTT CASRPPPGNGNQPQHF